The 9 T cell receptor beta chains reported below all come from one sample, sequenced in a study of blood T cell repertoires in COVID-19. Produced via immunoSEQ multiplex PCR; TCRdb's table is partial and in-frame only. The repertoire includes 400,000 or so clones, about 90% of them detected once, and 1.9% sits in the top ten. The sequencing sample was made of PBMCs or T cells enriched from blood (not recorded which). Source of these receptors: a man aged 35 to 55 in a cohort exposed to, infected with or recovered from COVID-19 (not recorded which).

The chain uses TRBV29-1 and TRBJ1-1; TRBD1 agrees at 7 bases. V dropped 7 bases and J dropped 1; count of bases not matched to a gene: 3. The CDR3 runs 12 residues. CDR1 is SQVTM, CDR2 ANQGSEA, per germline. The CDR3 DNA is TGCAGCGCAGGACAGGCGAACACTGAAGCTTTCTTT. Encoded protein: CSAGQANTEAFF.

CDR3 residues: CASSERAESTDTQYF. CDR3 in DNA: TGTGCCAGCAGTGAACGAGCGGAGAGCACAGATACGCAGTATTTT. The chain uses TRBV6-4 and TRBJ2-3; D perhaps matches TRBD2 (5 bases). With 3 bases removed from V and 0 bases from J, the gap between germline ends came to 10 bases. In germline, CDR1 is MRHNA, CDR2 SNTAGT. This CDR3 has 15 residues.

V and J are TRBV21-1 and TRBJ1-2. TRBV21-1 is a known pseudogene. This CDR3 contains 10 residues. CDR3 loop: CASTTGGYTF. CDR3 coding DNA: TGTGCCAGCACCACTGGTGGCTACACCTTC.

The genes are TRBV28 and TRBJ1-2, with TRBD1 identical over 8 bases. V shed 4 bases, J shed 0 bases, and the junction held 16 bases outside the gene matches. There are 19 residues in the CDR3. Germline assignment: CDR1 MDHEN and CDR2 SYDVKM. CDR3 in amino acids: CASSSTSGGPFGANYGYTF. The DNA of the CDR3 is TGTGCCAGCAGTTCCACTTCAGGGGGCCCTTTCGGAGCTAACTATGGCTACACCTTC.

The chain combines TRBV6-1 with TRBJ2-1, with 11 bases fitting TRBD2. V gave up 1 base and J gave up 7 bases; unmatched junction bases: 3. CDR1 MNHNS and CDR2 SASEGT come from the germline V gene. This CDR3 contains 15 residues. In DNA, the CDR3 is TGTGCCAGCAGTGAAGGAGTAGCGGGAGGGAATGAGCAGTTCTTC. Its translation is CASSEGVAGGNEQFF.

The V call is TRBV14, the J call TRBJ2-2; TRBD1 is a possible D gene (5 bases). Germline-derived CDR1 and CDR2 are SGHDN and FVKESK. The V end was cut by 3 bases, the J end by 2 bases, with 13 bases between. This CDR3 region has 16 residues. This CDR3 is CASSHARARNTGELFF. CDR3 nucleotide sequence: TGTGCCAGCAGCCATGCCAGGGCGAGAAACACCGGGGAGCTGTTTTTT.

This clone appeared once. The J gene is TRBJ2-2, the V gene TRBV28; a possible D gene is TRBD2 (7 bases). Between the trimmed V and J ends, which lost 2 bases and 3 bases, there was a span of 13 bases. The CDR3 extends over 16 amino acids. Germline V gene lookup returns CDR1 MDHEN and CDR2 SYDVKM. This chain's CDR3 is CASSLNSGGYTGELFF. The CDR3 nucleotides are TGTGCCAGCAGTTTAAATTCGGGGGGCTACACCGGGGAGCTGTTTTTT.

This sequence joins TRBV18 and TRBJ2-1; 15 bases are a match to TRBD2. The CDR3 is 18 amino acids. The germline CDR1 and CDR2 sequences are KGHSH and LQKENI. V shed 3 bases, J shed 5 bases, and the junction held 8 bases outside the gene matches. CDR3 loop: CASSPPGLAGGRDNEQFF. CDR3 bases: TGTGCCAGCTCACCGCCGGGACTAGCGGGAGGACGTGACAATGAGCAGTTCTTC.

The V gene is TRBV6-5, the J gene TRBJ1-2; maybe TRBD1 (5 bases). The germline V gene has CDR1 MNHEY and CDR2 SVGAGI. This CDR3 is 14 amino acids long. The V end lost 0 bases, the J end lost 7 bases, and 12 bases lay between the germline ends. CDR3 sequence reads: CASSYSTKGAGYTF. In nucleotides, the CDR3 is TGTGCCAGCAGTTACTCGACGAAAGGGGCTGGCTACACCTTC.